These 22 T cell receptor beta chains share one sample of origin, sequenced in a study of blood T cell repertoires in COVID-19. The table came from immunoSEQ multiplex PCR; TCRdb's copy has only in-frame clones and leaves some out. The profile shows roughly 100,000 clones, more than 90% of them singletons. The material sequenced was peripheral blood. The receptors stem from a young man with acute or convalescent COVID-19.

The chain has TRBV30 and TRBJ2-3; no definite D call. V gave up 2 bases and J gave up 0 bases, with 9 bases separating them. Germline CDR1 and CDR2: GTSNPN and SVGIG (reference sequence). The CDR3 is 14 amino acids. CDR3 sequence (DNA): TGTGCCTGGAGTCTACTACGGAGCACAGATACGCAGTATTTT. It yields the protein CAWSLLRSTDTQYF. The variable domain in full, completed from reference TRBV30 and TRBJ2-3, reads SQTIHQWPATLVQPVGSPLSLECTVEGTSNPNLYWYRQAAGRGLQLLFYSVGIGQISSEVPQNLSASRPQDRQFILSSKKLLLSDSGFYLCAWSLLRSTDTQYFGPGTRLTVL.

CDR3 sequence (DNA): TGCGCCAGCAGCTTGGGTAACACAGATACGCAGTATTTT. This gives the protein CASSLGNTDTQYF. The chain combines TRBV5-1 with TRBJ2-3; no reliable D call. Trimming took off 0 bases at V and 2 bases at J, with 4 bases between the two ends. Germline values: CDR1 SGHRS, CDR2 YFSETQ. This CDR3 is 13 amino acids long.

The V and J genes are TRBV7-8 and TRBJ1-1, with D perhaps matching TRBD1 (5 bases). Germline-derived CDR1 and CDR2 are SGHVS and FQNEAQ. The CDR3 contains 15 residues. The V and J ends lost 3 bases and 1 base respectively, with 12 bases between them. CDR3 sequence: CASSLPLGRNTEAFF. The CDR3 bases are TGTGCCAGCAGCTTGCCCCTGGGGCGGAACACTGAAGCTTTCTTT. The full variable domain, with the rest looked up from reference TRBV7-8 and TRBJ1-1, is GAGVSQSPRYKVAKRGQDVALRCDPISGHVSLFWYQQALGQGPEFLTYFQNEAQLDKSGLPSDRFFAERPEGSVSTLKIQRTQQEDSAVYLCASSLPLGRNTEAFFGQGTRLTVV.

For this clone: One end of the junction varies from germline; a read error may be responsible. This same CDR3 is encoded by further DNA sequences in the sample. J is TRBJ2-3 and V is TRBV27; the D gene is possibly TRBD2 (5 bases). Germline V CDR1 and CDR2: MNHEY, SMNVEV (reference sequence). This CDR3 is 15 amino acids long. As DNA, the CDR3 is TGTGCCAGCAGTGGACGAGGGATCGACACACATACGCAGTATTTT. Translation: CASSGRGIDTHTQYF.

The CDR3 nucleotides are TGTGCCAGCAGCCTCCTGGGACAGGGATATGGCTACACCTTC. Translating gives CASSLLGQGYGYTF. The chain combines TRBV7-9 with TRBJ1-2; the match to TRBD1 covers 9 bases. The CDR3 is 14 amino acids. Germline assignment: CDR1 SEHNR and CDR2 FQNEAQ (reference sequence). The J segment lost 5 bases and the V segment lost 5 bases, leaving 6 bases of the junction unmatched.

This clone appeared once. The chain recombines TRBV2 with TRBJ2-5; 8 nucleotides match TRBD2. This CDR3 comprises 14 residues. Germline V gene lookup returns CDR1 SNHLY and CDR2 FYNNEI. V trimming: 4 bases; J trimming: 2 bases; junction bases outside the gene matches: 3. The DNA of the CDR3 is TGTGCCAGCAGTGGGACTAGCAGGCAAGAGACCCAGTACTTC. Its translation is CASSGTSRQETQYF.

Regarding this clone: The sample has other DNA sequences that encode this CDR3 too. The chain has TRBV18 and TRBJ2-2, with TRBD1 matching 7 bases. In germline, CDR1 is KGHSH, CDR2 LQKENI. The CDR3 is made up of 18 amino acids. With V trimmed by 2 bases and J by 2 bases, 11 bases remained unmatched. CDR3 region: CASSPFFPTGINTGELFF. For the CDR3, the DNA is TGTGCCAGCTCACCATTTTTTCCGACAGGGATAAACACCGGGGAGCTGTTTTTT. Drawing the rest from reference TRBV18 and TRBJ2-2, the complete variable domain is NAGVMQNPRHLVRRRGQEARLRCSPMKGHSHVYWYRQLPEEGLKFMVYLQKENIIDESGMPKERFSAEFPKEGPSILRIQQVVRGDSAAYFCASSPFFPTGINTGELFFGEGSRLTVL.

The rearrangement uses TRBV19 and TRBJ1-2, with TRBD1 matching over 7 bases. The CDR3 length is 14 residues. J lost 2 bases, V lost 3 bases, and 3 bases had no gene match. The germline CDR1 and CDR2 sequences are LNHDA and SQIVND (reference sequence). CDR3 in DNA: TGTGCCAGTAGTATTCAGGGGGTAAACTATGGCTACACCTTC. Amino acids: CASSIQGVNYGYTF.

This sequence joins TRBV2 and TRBJ2-7; 8 bases align to TRBD2. The germline CDR1 and CDR2 sequences are SNHLY and FYNNEI. Trimming cost V 0 bases and J 2 bases; bases outside gene matches: 3. The CDR3 is 15 residues long. The CDR3: CASSEATSEAYEQYF. CDR3 DNA sequence: TGTGCCAGCAGTGAAGCGACTAGCGAGGCCTACGAGCAGTACTTC.

The V call is TRBV7-6, the J call TRBJ2-3; TRBD2 agrees at 13 bases. This CDR3 contains 16 residues. CDR1 and CDR2 from the germline V gene are SGHVS and FNYEAQ. V was pared by 3 bases and J by 2 bases, with 2 bases of the junction left unmatched. Here the CDR3 reads CASSLGLAGYTDTQYF. CDR3 DNA: TGTGCCAGCAGCTTGGGACTAGCGGGGTACACAGATACGCAGTATTTT.

The V and J genes are TRBV6-6 and TRBJ2-5; no reliable D call. This CDR3 region has 12 residues. V was cut by 6 bases and J by 9 bases, with 14 bases left in between. The germline V gene has CDR1 MNHNY and CDR2 SVGAGI (reference sequence). The CDR3: CASSHEGGAQYF. The CDR3 DNA follows: TGTGCCAGCAGCCACGAAGGCGGCGCCCAGTACTTC.

The chain recombines TRBV6-5 with TRBJ1-5; 10 nucleotides agree with TRBD1. The CDR3 consists of 14 residues. Germline CDR1 is MNHEY and CDR2 is SVGAGI. Losses at the gene ends were 5 bases for V and 8 bases for J; bases not matched to a gene: 6. The CDR3 nucleotides are TGTGCCAGCAGTAAGGGACAGGGGCAGGAGCCCCAGCATTTT. Translating it yields CASSKGQGQEPQHF.

With respect to this clone: The sample contains more than one DNA sequence encoding this CDR3. The chain has TRBV24-1 and TRBJ1-1; a possible D gene is TRBD1 (5 bases). Trimming took 7 bases from V and 0 from J, leaving 8 bases between them. The germline V gene has CDR1 KGHDR and CDR2 SFDVKD. CDR3 length: 13 residues. CDR3 sequence (DNA): TGTGCCACCAGCTCAGGGATGAACACTGAAGCTTTCTTT. Its translation is CATSSGMNTEAFF.

The table lists this clone with a count of one. The rearrangement links TRBV4-1 to TRBJ1-5; D not resolved. Germline V gene data show CDR1 as MGHRA and CDR2 as YSYEKL. CDR3 length equals 16 residues. V lost 1 base and J lost 0, with 10 bases in between. CDR3 sequence: CASSQGQFYSNQPQHF. CDR3 sequence (DNA): TGCGCCAGCAGCCAAGGTCAGTTTTATAGCAATCAGCCCCAGCATTTT.

This clone has just a few counts. The V call is TRBV6-4, the J call TRBJ1-6, with 10 bases matching TRBD1. V trimming: 6 bases; J trimming: 12 bases; junction bases outside the gene matches: 14. Germline CDR1 and CDR2: MRHNA and SNTAGT. This CDR3 comprises 16 residues. The CDR3 region has the DNA TGTGCCAGCAGCGCTCAGGGGGGACAGGGGTCAAAACCCCTCCACTTT. Residues: CASSAQGGQGSKPLHF.

The V call is TRBV5-4, the J call TRBJ1-2; D is uncertain. Germline-derived CDR1 and CDR2 are SGHNT and YYREEE (reference sequence). Trimming removed 0 bases from V and 5 bases from J, with 11 bases in between. The CDR3 covers 14 residues. CDR3 residues: CASSLAGARYGYTF. The CDR3 DNA sequence: TGTGCCAGCAGCTTGGCGGGAGCACGGTATGGCTACACCTTC.

This chain joins TRBV30 and TRBJ1-6, with 8 bases that match TRBD1. Germline loops: CDR1 GTSNPN, CDR2 SVGIG (reference sequence). The CDR3 length is 17 residues. V lost 4 bases, J lost 5 bases, and 13 bases stayed unmatched. CDR3 sequence: CAWNGQGGSLNNSPLHF. CDR3 nucleotides: TGTGCCTGGAACGGACAGGGAGGGTCCCTGAATAATTCACCCCTCCACTTT.

The chain has TRBV12-3 or TRBV12-4 and TRBJ2-1, with 10 positions matching TRBD2. The CDR3 contains 12 residues. Germline trimming cut 11 bases from V and 8 bases from J; bases unmatched to any gene: 6. CDR3 loop: CAGAGGPDEQFF. CDR3 coding DNA: TGTGCCGGAGCGGGGGGGCCCGATGAGCAGTTCTTC.

This clone was counted a single time. The V gene is TRBV28, the J gene TRBJ1-1, with D maybe TRBD1 (5 bases). The germline V and J ends were trimmed by 3 bases and 1 base, with 9 bases remaining between them. This CDR3 spans 14 amino acids. CDR1 is MDHEN and CDR2 is SYDVKM in the germline V gene. The CDR3 DNA reads as TGTGCCAGCAGTTTCGGCAGGGCGAACACTGAAGCTTTCTTT. This encodes CASSFGRANTEAFF. Filled out from reference TRBV28 and TRBJ1-1, the complete variable domain reads DVKVTQSSRYLVKRTGEKVFLECVQDMDHENMFWYRQDPGLGLRLIYFSYDVKMKEKGDIPEGYSVSREKKERFSLILESASTNQTSMYLCASSFGRANTEAFFGQGTRLTVV.

The genes are TRBV10-2 and TRBJ1-1; 10 bases line up with TRBD1. The CDR3 extends over 14 amino acids. The V segment lost 6 bases and the J segment 0 bases; nucleotides outside the gene matches: 1. The germline gives CDR1 WSHSY, CDR2 SAAADI. In DNA form, the CDR3 reads TGCGCCAGCAGGGGACAGGGGATGAACACTGAAGCTTTCTTT. This codes for CASRGQGMNTEAFF.

The chain recombines TRBV11-2 with TRBJ1-2; 8 positions agree with TRBD1. CDR1 is SGHAT, CDR2 FQNNGV, per germline. The CDR3 length is 14 residues. With V trimmed by 5 bases and J by 7 bases, 9 bases remained unmatched. CDR3 DNA sequence: TGTGCCAGCAGCACCCGGACAGGGACGGGTGGCTACACCTTC. Its protein is CASSTRTGTGGYTF. Complete variable domain (other parts from reference TRBV11-2 and TRBJ1-2): EAGVAQSPRYKIIEKRQSVAFWCNPISGHATLYWYQQILGQGPKLLIQFQNNGVVDDSQLPKDRFSAERLKGVDSTLKIQPAKLEDSAVYLCASSTRTGTGGYTFGSGTRLTVV.

The chain joins TRBV30 to TRBJ1-1, with unresolved D. This CDR3 is built from 13 residues. Trimming took 0 bases from V and 5 from J, leaving 10 bases between them. The germline gives CDR1 GTSNPN, CDR2 SVGIG (reference sequence). CDR3: CAWSVNRETEAFF. The CDR3 DNA is TGTGCCTGGAGTGTAAATCGGGAGACTGAAGCTTTCTTT. The full variable domain, completed using reference TRBV30 and TRBJ1-1, is SQTIHQWPATLVQPVGSPLSLECTVEGTSNPNLYWYRQAAGRGLQLLFYSVGIGQISSEVPQNLSASRPQDRQFILSSKKLLLSDSGFYLCAWSVNRETEAFFGQGTRLTVV.